The T cell receptor (beta chain) described here comes from a study of response to subunit inactivated influenza vaccine (dated by TCRdb to about 2018). Background for the entire study: Deep quantitative profiling of the T cell receptor repertoire was used in the study to follow responses to a trivalent subunit inactivated influenza vaccine. General conclusions and limits of the study: The authors proposed that each seasonal influenza vaccination may bring in only a limited number of new T cells.

As for this clonotype: Its cognate antigen has yet to be identified. The input lacks base qualities; no much larger clone sits a single base away.

Library creation used RT-PCR. Instrument used: Illumina HiSeq 2500. TCRdb itself trimmed the public reads at Q25 with fastp, ran MiXCR and retained productive beta chains. Rows matching on CDR3 protein sequence are summarized as one entry with the most common DNA and genes. Across this sample there are approximately 530,000 distinct CDR3 sequences, with approximately 6.9% seen only once. The biggest ten clones account for around 12% of the sample. From the germline V gene, CDR1 is SGHRS and CDR2 is YFSETQ. The CDR3 contains 15 residues, cysteine and phenylalanine counted. The retained sequence is limited to the CDR3, 45 bases, with the frame set at the first base. Cut back by 0 bases and 2 bases, the V and J ends lie 11 bases apart.

The chain couples TRBV5-1 to TRBJ2-5, with the D gene call left open. The material was PBMCs from blood, obtained roughly 24 months after vaccination. This clonotype originated in a man between 45 and 75 years old who received an inactivated influenza vaccine. Donor details come from another sample of the same person, matched by shared clones. The DNA is as follows: TGCGCCAGCAGCTTGGGGACGACCGTGCAAGAGACCCAGTACTTC. Its coded protein is CASSLGTTVQETQYF.